These 16 T cell receptor beta chains came from one sample sequenced in a study of cytomegalovirus exposure and HLA in healthy donors. The PCR was carried out with 60 Vbeta primers and 13 Jbeta primers. This table comes from immunoSEQ multiplex PCR, and its TCRdb copy is limited to in-frame clones, with some not included. The repertoire holds 180,000 or so clones, with 80% to 90% as singletons. Specimen: PBMCs. The receptors stem from a man in his late teens or twenties in good health and CMV-seropositive.

The V gene is TRBV19, the J gene TRBJ2-7, with TRBD2 matching over 11 bases. The CDR3 has 15 amino acids. The V segment lost 5 bases and the J segment 3 bases; nucleotides outside the gene matches: 6. The V gene's germline CDR1 is LNHDA and CDR2 SQIVND (reference sequence). In nucleotides, the CDR3 is TGTGCCAGTAGTTCCGGGACTAGCGGTTTCTACGAGCAGTACTTC. Its protein is CASSSGTSGFYEQYF.

The CDR3 DNA follows: TGTGCCAGCAGCTTAGATCGTCGGACAGGGACTCGGGATGAAAAACTGTTTTTT. As protein: CASSLDRRTGTRDEKLFF. The genes are TRBV11-2 and TRBJ1-4; 8 nucleotides align to TRBD1. Germline V gene sequence: CDR1 SGHAT, CDR2 FQNNGV. CDR3 length: 18 residues. V lost 0 bases and J lost 6; bases outside the gene matches: 12.

The chain combines TRBV19 with TRBJ1-5; no clear D gene. V was shortened by 5 bases and J by 3 bases, with 8 bases between the two germline ends. From germline, CDR1 is LNHDA and CDR2 SQIVND (reference sequence). The length of the CDR3 is 13 residues. The CDR3 DNA reads as TGTGCCAGTAGTGGTACTTACAATCAGCCCCAGCATTTT. It encodes CASSGTYNQPQHF.

J is TRBJ1-1 and V is TRBV9; no clear D. Trimming pared 2 bases from V and 3 bases from J, leaving 8 bases between. CDR1 SGDLS and CDR2 YYNGEE come from the germline V gene. The length of the CDR3 is 13 residues. The CDR3 DNA reads as TGTGCCAGCAGCGTTGGAGTCGACACTGAAGCTTTCTTT. Residues: CASSVGVDTEAFF.

V is TRBV11-1 and J is TRBJ2-1; no clear D. Germline loops: CDR1 SGHAT, CDR2 FQDESV (reference sequence). Trimming removed 5 bases at V and 3 bases at J, with 11 bases between. This CDR3 spans 14 amino acids. The CDR3 nucleotides are TGTGCCAGCAGCCCCCTGGCGGTCTACAATGAGCAGTTCTTC. Translation: CASSPLAVYNEQFF.

The chain uses TRBV11-3 and TRBJ2-7, with D perhaps TRBD1 (6 bases). The V and J ends lost 8 bases and 5 bases respectively, with 16 bases between them. CDR1 and CDR2 (germline): SGHNT, YENEEA. This CDR3 has 13 residues. The DNA for the CDR3 is TGTGCCAGCCAGTCAGGGGTGGAAGACGAGCAGTACTTC. Its protein product is CASQSGVEDEQYF. The whole variable domain, remainder taken from reference TRBV11-3 and TRBJ2-7, is EAGVVQSPRYKIIEKKQPVAFWCNPISGHNTLYWYLQNLGQGPELLIRYENEEAVDDSQLPKDRFSAERLKGVDSTLKIQPAELGDSAVYLCASQSGVEDEQYFGPGTRLTVT.

This chain joins TRBV6-7 and TRBJ1-2, with TRBD1 as a possible D gene (5 bases). TRBV6-7 is recorded as an ORF, its role being uncertain. The CDR3 covers 17 residues. V lost 2 bases and J 4 bases, leaving 20 bases between the germline ends. The CDR3 coding sequence is TGTGCCAGCAGTTACGGGGGGACCGGACGCGCCAGCTATGGCTACACCTTC. Translated: CASSYGGTGRASYGYTF.

The chain employs TRBV2 and TRBJ2-2; no reliable D call. The CDR3 loop spans 15 amino acids. V was pared by 6 bases and J by 1 base, with 12 bases between. The germline V gene encodes CDR1 SNHLY and CDR2 FYNNEI. In DNA form, the CDR3 reads TGTGCCAGCAGAGGTCGACACAAGAACACCGGGGAGCTGTTTTTT. As protein: CASRGRHKNTGELFF. The full variable domain, completed using reference TRBV2 and TRBJ2-2, is EPEVTQTPSHQVTQMGQEVILRCVPISNHLYFYWYRQILGQKVEFLVSFYNNEISEKSEIFDDQFSVERPDGSNFTLKIRSTKLEDSAMYFCASRGRHKNTGELFFGEGSRLTVL.

J is TRBJ2-2 and V is TRBV9; perhaps TRBD2 as D (5 bases). This CDR3 region has 14 residues. The V and J ends lost 0 bases and 7 bases respectively, with 10 bases between them. Germline CDR1 and CDR2: SGDLS and YYNGEE. The CDR3 is CASSVGGSVGELFF. The CDR3 region has the DNA TGTGCCAGCAGCGTAGGTGGGAGCGTCGGGGAGCTGTTTTTT.

This rearrangement joins TRBV9 to TRBJ1-2; D unresolved. Germline V lookup: CDR1 SGDLS, CDR2 YYNGEE. The CDR3 contains 15 residues. Trimming removed 0 bases from V and 1 base from J, with 10 bases in between. The CDR3 coding sequence is TGTGCCAGCAGCGTAGCAACAGTTATTAACTATGGCTACACCTTC. This gives the protein CASSVATVINYGYTF.

This chain links TRBV2 with TRBJ1-1, with D hard to call. Germline CDR1 is SNHLY and CDR2 is FYNNEI. Trimming stripped 1 base from V and 2 bases from J, with 17 bases between. The CDR3 runs 17 residues. The CDR3 nucleotides read TGTGCCAGCAGTGAAGTCCGAGGCATCCATCTAAACACTGAAGCTTTCTTT. Translation gives CASSEVRGIHLNTEAFF.

The chain is built from TRBV9 and TRBJ2-1, with D hard to call. CDR1 and CDR2 from the germline V gene are SGDLS and YYNGEE. The ends were cut back, 1 base at V and 9 bases at J, with 11 bases in the middle. CDR3 length equals 13 residues. This chain's CDR3 is CASSVHLNGEQFF. Here the CDR3 DNA reads TGTGCCAGCAGCGTACACCTTAACGGTGAGCAGTTCTTC.

The J gene is TRBJ1-5, the V gene TRBV28; D ambiguous. The CDR3 loop spans 15 amino acids. V was trimmed by 3 bases and J by 1 base, leaving 10 bases between them. From germline, CDR1 is MDHEN and CDR2 SYDVKM. CDR3: CASSFSGRSNQPQHF. CDR3 coding DNA: TGTGCCAGCAGTTTCTCGGGTAGGAGCAATCAGCCCCAGCATTTT.

The chain joins TRBV29-1 to TRBJ2-3; tentatively, D is TRBD2 (6 bases). The CDR3 is 18 amino acids. Trimming removed 3 bases at V and 6 bases at J, with 28 bases between. CDR1 and CDR2 (germline): SQVTM, ANQGSEA. The CDR3 loop reads CSVDSQGLTREHRDTQYF. Written as DNA, the CDR3 is TGCAGCGTTGATAGCCAGGGACTGACTAGGGAGCATAGGGATACGCAGTATTTT.

The chain joins TRBV12-5 to TRBJ2-7; TRBD1 agrees at 10 bases. The J segment lost 7 bases and the V segment lost 5 bases, leaving 2 bases of the junction unmatched. The germline V gene encodes CDR1 LGHNT and CDR2 FRNRAP. The CDR3 contains 12 residues. CDR3 DNA sequence: TGTGCTAGTGGTGGGGACAGGGGAGAGCAGTACTTC. Translated: CASGGDRGEQYF.

The genes are TRBV30 and TRBJ1-5; a possible D gene is TRBD1 (6 bases). CDR1 is GTSNPN and CDR2 is SVGIG in the germline V gene (reference sequence). The CDR3 length is 13 residues. V lost 1 base, J lost 5 bases, and 9 bases lay in between. The CDR3: CAWSGAGDQPQHF. The CDR3 DNA sequence: TGTGCCTGGAGTGGAGCAGGGGATCAGCCCCAGCATTTT.